Listed below are T cell receptor beta chains from one sample, sequenced in a study of breast tumors, draining lymph nodes, adjacent tissues. TCRdb re-derived calls from the multiplex PCR reads in MiXCR, one entry per CDR3 protein. The sample has fewer than 25,000 distinct CDR3 sequences; 41% are singletons. Sequenced input: breast tumor tissue. The receptors here all came from a female donor with breast cancer. Some clones in this sample may be carry-over from other donors' samples. Both conserved end residues are trimmed from each CDR3. Size values are once, few and many counts, or a class for expanded clones, and some rows have none.

v_call	clone_size	j_call	cdr3_aa
TRBV20-1	many	TRBJ2-7	SARAFSYEQY
TRBV5-1	many	TRBJ1-2	ASSLTGGINGYT
TRBV29-1	few	TRBJ1-2	SVEWGYYGYT
TRBV7-9	NA	TRBJ2-3	ASSITSGGDTDTQY
TRBV19	NA	TRBJ1-1	ASSMRKGMNTEAF
TRBV7-8	NA	TRBJ2-6	ASSFETGGPGANVLT
TRBV27	few	TRBJ2-3	ASSFAHLDTQY
TRBV2	many	TRBJ2-2	ASSERTSSTGELF
TRBV12-3/TRBV12-4	many	TRBJ2-5	ASSFRGSVTKETQY
TRBV11-3	NA	TRBJ1-2	ASTSEGGRNNYGYT
TRBV5-6	NA	TRBJ2-7	ASSLTYLAYEQY
TRBV30	NA	TRBJ2-5	ALRGQGETQY
TRBV2	NA	TRBJ1-4	ASSDRQAINEKLF
TRBV6-5	NA	TRBJ1-5	ASRTGNQPQH
TRBV6-2/TRBV6-3	NA	TRBJ2-7	ASSYGVGYEQY
TRBV2	NA	TRBJ2-3	ASHMDTQY
TRBV14	NA	TRBJ2-3	ASSPGGRGSTDTQY
TRBV10-3	NA	TRBJ2-4	AISGQTSGTGDTKNIQY
TRBV9	few	TRBJ2-1	ASSPRPVPDNEQF
TRBV12-3/TRBV12-4	many	TRBJ2-5	ASARGAGETQY
TRBV20-1	NA	TRBJ2-7	SALKPLAGDYEQY
TRBV29-1	many	TRBJ2-2	SAKGLAGELF
TRBV20-1	many	TRBJ2-7	SAASIGEQY
TRBV19	once	TRBJ2-1	ASSNLWDRSSYNEQS
TRBV5-8	NA	TRBJ2-7	ASSLGAGASGLYEQY
TRBV5-1	NA	TRBJ2-7	ASSYHPGTSGRAVNEQY